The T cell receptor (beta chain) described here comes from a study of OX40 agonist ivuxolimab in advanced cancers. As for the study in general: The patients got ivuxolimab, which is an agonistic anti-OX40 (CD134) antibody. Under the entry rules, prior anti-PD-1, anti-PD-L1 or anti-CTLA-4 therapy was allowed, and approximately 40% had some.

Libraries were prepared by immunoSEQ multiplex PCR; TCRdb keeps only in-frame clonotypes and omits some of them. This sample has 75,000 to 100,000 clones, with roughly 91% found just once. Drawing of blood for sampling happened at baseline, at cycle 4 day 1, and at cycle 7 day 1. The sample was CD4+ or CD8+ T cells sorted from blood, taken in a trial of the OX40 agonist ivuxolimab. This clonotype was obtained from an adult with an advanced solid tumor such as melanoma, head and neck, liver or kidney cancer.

The CDR3 region has the DNA TGTGCCAGCAGCTGGGACACAGATACGCAGTATTTT. Protein: CASSWDTDTQYF. The J gene is TRBJ2-3, the V gene TRBV5-4; D is unresolved. This CDR3 region has 12 residues. CDR1 SGHNT and CDR2 YYREEE come from the germline V gene (reference sequence). Trimming pared 3 bases from V and 2 bases from J, leaving 4 bases between.